A single sample is the source of the 24 T cell receptor beta chains below, sequenced in a study of beta chain features in type 1 diabetes. These receptors are not linked to any known antigen. Sequencing targeted expressed TCRB transcripts, as all isolated RNA had been reverse transcribed. Measured with immunoSEQ multiplex PCR; TCRdb has only the in-frame clones, and not every one. The repertoire holds more than 300,000 clones, with around 9% as singletons. Study findings and constraints: TCRB CDR3 length was moderately but significantly reduced in all four CD4+ subsets of Type 1 diabetes patients.

The sequencing sample was made of central memory CD4+ T cells from blood. Receptors were obtained from a man aged 25-40 years with type 1 diabetes.

Ten or more counts support this clone. The V gene is TRBV4-3, the J gene TRBJ1-6, with TRBD1 matching 9 bases. The CDR3 loop spans 18 amino acids. V was pared by 0 bases and J by 7 bases, with 10 bases of the junction left unmatched. CDR1 and CDR2 from the germline V gene are LGHNA and YSLEER. The CDR3, as DNA: TGCGCCAGCAGCCAAGAACCAGCCAGGACAGGGGCGAATTCACCCCTCCACTTT. As protein: CASSQEPARTGANSPLHF.

This clone was seen a few times. This chain connects TRBV6-1 to TRBJ1-5, with 9 bases lining up with TRBD1. Germline V gives CDR1 MNHNS, CDR2 SASEGT. V dropped 4 bases and J dropped 1; count of bases not matched to a gene: 5. The CDR3 loop spans 16 amino acids. The CDR3 coding sequence is TGTGCCAGCAGTGTACAGGGGGCTGGGAGCAATCAGCCCCAGCATTTT. Its translation: CASSVQGAGSNQPQHF.

The gene calls are TRBV2 and TRBJ2-1; D gene uncertain. The germline gives CDR1 SNHLY, CDR2 FYNNEI. This CDR3 contains 12 residues. Trimming left V 5 bases short and J 9 bases short, with 11 bases between. CDR3 nucleotides: TGTGCCAGCAGTCGGAACGGACCTGAGCAGTTCTTC. Amino acids: CASSRNGPEQFF. The complete variable domain, with remaining parts taken from reference TRBV2 and TRBJ2-1, reads EPEVTQTPSHQVTQMGQEVILRCVPISNHLYFYWYRQILGQKVEFLVSFYNNEISEKSEIFDDQFSVERPDGSNFTLKIRSTKLEDSAMYFCASSRNGPEQFFGPGTRLTVL.

This clone was detected only a few times. The chain employs TRBV5-1 and TRBJ2-5; 7 bases align to TRBD2. Germline V gene sequence: CDR1 SGHRS, CDR2 YFSETQ. V was clipped by 4 bases and J by 2 bases; unmatched bases: 5. The CDR3 is 14 residues long. The CDR3 reads CASSRGLEQETQYF. CDR3 bases: TGCGCCAGCAGCAGAGGACTAGAGCAAGAGACCCAGTACTTC. The full variable domain, completed using reference TRBV5-1 and TRBJ2-5, is KAGVTQTPRYLIKTRGQQVTLSCSPISGHRSVSWYQQTPGQGLQFLFEYFSETQRNKGNFPGRFSGRQFSNSRSEMNVSTLELGDSALYLCASSRGLEQETQYFGPGTRLLVL.

The chain carries TRBV7-2 and TRBJ1-4, with 8 bases that match TRBD1. Unmatched junction bases numbered 6, after V lost 3 bases and J lost 6 bases. Germline V gives CDR1 SGHTA, CDR2 FQGNSA. The CDR3 is 15 amino acids. The CDR3 nucleotides are TGTGCCAGCAGCTTGGGGACAGGAGGGTATGAAAAACTGTTTTTT. This codes for CASSLGTGGYEKLFF.

The genes are TRBV29-1 and TRBJ2-5, with D hard to call. In germline, CDR1 is SQVTM, CDR2 ANQGSEA. Trimming took off 3 bases at V and 5 bases at J, with 13 bases between the two ends. The CDR3 covers 13 residues. The CDR3 reads CSVDLNEGETQYF. For the CDR3, the DNA is TGCAGCGTTGACCTGAATGAAGGGGAGACCCAGTACTTC.

This sequence joins TRBV27 and TRBJ1-4; D perhaps matches TRBD1 (5 bases). The CDR3 loop spans 14 amino acids. V shed 8 bases and J shed 8 bases, with 18 bases lying between them. Germline lookup yields CDR1 MNHEY and CDR2 SMNVEV (reference sequence). CDR3 bases: TGTGCCAGCCACGCCTGGGGCGAGGGGGAAAAACTGTTTTTT. Amino acids: CASHAWGEGEKLFF.

The chain is built from TRBV9 and TRBJ1-3, with a weak D call TRBD1 (6 bases). Trimming shortened V by 3 bases and J by 4 bases, and 11 bases separated the two germline ends. The CDR3 loop spans 14 amino acids. Germline loops: CDR1 SGDLS, CDR2 YYNGEE. Here the CDR3 DNA reads TGTGCCAGCAGCGCGGGGACAAACGGAAACACCATATATTTT. Translating gives CASSAGTNGNTIYF.

This clone was observed a few times. One end of the junction is discordant with germline, which a read error may explain. The chain employs TRBV2 and TRBJ2-1; 9 nucleotides line up with TRBD1. Germline CDR1 is SNHLY and CDR2 is FYNNEI. The length of the CDR3 is 13 residues. The CDR3 here is CASSEASGTGKIF. The CDR3 DNA is TGTGCCAGCAGTGAAGCCTCCGGGACAGGGAAGATCTTC.

The chain joins TRBV25-1 to TRBJ1-3, with 9 bases fitting TRBD1. The CDR3 totals 14 residues. The germline CDR1 and CDR2 sequences are MGHDK and SYGVNS. V shed 6 bases and J 4 bases; nucleotides not matched to a gene: 4. CDR3 nucleotides: TGTGCCAGCAGAGGGACAGGGTTAGGAAACACCATATATTTT. Translation: CASRGTGLGNTIYF.

This clone was recorded many times. The chain has TRBV4-3 and TRBJ1-2; 7 bases match TRBD1. The CDR3 runs 14 residues. Germline-derived CDR1 and CDR2 are LGHNA and YSLEER. V shed 4 bases, J shed 4 bases, and the junction held 6 bases outside the gene matches. CDR3: CASSPTSGGYGYTF. As DNA, the CDR3 is TGCGCCAGCAGCCCGACCTCAGGGGGCTATGGCTACACCTTC.

This clone was counted only a few times. The chain recombines TRBV30 with TRBJ2-1; D remains ambiguous. V was shortened by 4 bases and J by 8 bases, with 9 bases between the two germline ends. There are 11 residues in the CDR3. Germline V CDR1 and CDR2: GTSNPN, SVGIG (reference sequence). CDR3 DNA sequence: TGTGCCTGGACAACGAGTTATGAGCAGTTCTTC. Its protein is CAWTTSYEQFF.

CDR3 nucleotide sequence: TGTGCCAGCAGCCTACTCCGGGACATTAATGAAAAACTGTTTTTT. Protein product: CASSLLRDINEKLFF. V usage is TRBV11-2 and J usage is TRBJ1-4; TRBD1 is a possible D gene (6 bases). Germline V lookup: CDR1 SGHAT, CDR2 FQNNGV. The CDR3 consists of 15 residues. V was shortened by 5 bases and J by 4 bases, with 14 bases between the two germline ends.

The rearrangement uses TRBV4-1 and TRBJ1-6; D remains ambiguous. Trimming stripped 3 bases from V and 14 bases from J, with 17 bases between. The CDR3 totals 14 residues. Germline assignment: CDR1 MGHRA and CDR2 YSYEKL. CDR3 sequence reads: CASSQRDRVGSLHF. DNA of the CDR3: TGCGCCAGCAGCCAGAGGGATCGGGTTGGATCCCTCCACTTT.

Comments on this clone: The sample carries other DNA sequences with the same CDR3. The chain is built from TRBV25-1 and TRBJ1-1; D is uncertain. V gave up 0 bases and J gave up 9 bases, with 11 bases separating them. Germline CDR1 is MGHDK and CDR2 is SYGVNS. The length of the CDR3 is 13 residues. Here the CDR3 reads CASSEYKGSKAFF. The CDR3 nucleotides read TGTGCCAGCAGTGAATATAAGGGATCTAAAGCTTTCTTT.

This clone was seen a handful of times. The chain combines TRBV25-1 with TRBJ2-3; TRBD2 aligns across 13 bases. Trimming cost V 4 bases and J 6 bases; bases outside gene matches: 7. Germline V lookup: CDR1 MGHDK, CDR2 SYGVNS. This CDR3 has 16 amino acids. The CDR3 DNA reads as TGTGCCAGCAGTGGTGGTACTAGCGGGGGGGCCGATACGCAGTATTTT. It encodes CASSGGTSGGADTQYF.

This rearrangement joins TRBV4-3 to TRBJ1-2; no clear D gene. V was clipped by 1 base and J by 0 bases, with 9 bases between them. The CDR3 extends over 15 amino acids. In germline, CDR1 is LGHNA, CDR2 YSLEER. DNA of the CDR3: TGCGCCAGCAGCCAAGCGGGTATGACTAACTATGGCTACACCTTC. This gives the protein CASSQAGMTNYGYTF.

The chain combines TRBV12-5 with TRBJ1-1; possibly TRBD1 for D (5 bases). The CDR3 spans 13 residues. V shed 5 bases and J shed 9 bases, with 16 bases lying between them. CDR1 and CDR2 (germline): LGHNT, FRNRAP. The CDR3 bases are TGTGCTAGTGGTCTTGCCGGGACGCCCAAAGCTTTCTTT. It translates to CASGLAGTPKAFF. The full variable domain, its missing parts supplied by reference TRBV12-5 and TRBJ1-1, is DARVTQTPRHKVTEMGQEVTMRCQPILGHNTVFWYRQTMMQGLELLAYFRNRAPLDDSGMPKDRFSAEMPDATLATLKIQPSEPRDSAVYFCASGLAGTPKAFFGQGTRLTVV.

The rearrangement uses TRBV6-1 and TRBJ1-5, with TRBD1 as a possible D gene (5 bases). Looked up from germline, CDR1 is MNHNS and CDR2 is SASEGT. V was cut by 2 bases and J by 6 bases, with 14 bases left in between. The CDR3 spans 15 residues. The DNA for the CDR3 is TGTGCCAGCAGTGAAAAGCGGGGCGGGGGTCAGCCCCAGCATTTT. Protein: CASSEKRGGGQPQHF.

This clone was seen a few times. The rearrangement uses TRBV18 and TRBJ2-2, with TRBD1 matching over 9 bases. The CDR3 spans 14 residues. CDR1 and CDR2 (germline): KGHSH, LQKENI. After removal of 4 bases from V and 3 bases from J, the junction contained 0 bases not matched to a gene. The CDR3 DNA reads TGTGCCAGCTCACGGACAGGGGACACCGGGGAGCTGTTTTTT. It encodes CASSRTGDTGELFF.

The V gene is TRBV10-1, the J gene TRBJ2-2; tentative D call: TRBD1 (5 bases). The V end lost 6 bases, the J end lost 3 bases, and 5 bases lay between the germline ends. This CDR3 has 12 residues. CDR1 is WNHNN and CDR2 is SYGVQD in the germline V gene (reference sequence). CDR3 in amino acids: CASRGDTGELFF. CDR3 DNA sequence: TGCGCCAGCAGAGGGGACACCGGGGAGCTGTTTTTT.

Details on this clone: In the same sample, other DNA sequences code for this CDR3. The chain couples TRBV6-5 to TRBJ2-3; D perhaps matches TRBD2 (6 bases). The V and J ends lost 4 bases and 6 bases respectively, with 8 bases between them. The CDR3 has 12 residues. From germline, CDR1 is MNHEY and CDR2 SVGAGI. This CDR3 reads CASSSAGDTQYF. CDR3 bases: TGTGCCAGCAGTTCCGCGGGGGATACGCAGTATTTT.

This clone was counted only a few times. This sequence joins TRBV27 and TRBJ1-5; 8 nucleotides align to TRBD1. Germline-derived CDR1 and CDR2 are MNHEY and SMNVEV (reference sequence). The CDR3 is 17 amino acids. V trimming: 5 bases; J trimming: 4 bases; junction bases outside the gene matches: 13. This CDR3 is CASSPWGRGLRNQPQHF. As DNA, the CDR3 is TGTGCCAGCAGTCCCTGGGGCAGGGGGCTAAGGAATCAGCCCCAGCATTTT.

The V and J genes are TRBV9 and TRBJ2-5, with 9 positions matching TRBD2. This CDR3 region has 15 residues. CDR1 SGDLS and CDR2 YYNGEE come from the germline V gene. The J segment lost 3 bases and the V segment lost 2 bases, leaving 5 bases of the junction unmatched. The CDR3 sequence: CASSVGGLAKETQYF. The CDR3 coding sequence is TGTGCCAGCAGCGTTGGGGGACTAGCTAAAGAGACCCAGTACTTC. Together with reference TRBV9 and TRBJ2-5, the CDR3 gives the full variable domain: DSGVTQTPKHLITATGQRVTLRCSPRSGDLSVYWYQQSLDQGLQFLIQYYNGEERAKGNILERFSAQQFPDLHSELNLSSLELGDSALYFCASSVGGLAKETQYFGPGTRLLVL.